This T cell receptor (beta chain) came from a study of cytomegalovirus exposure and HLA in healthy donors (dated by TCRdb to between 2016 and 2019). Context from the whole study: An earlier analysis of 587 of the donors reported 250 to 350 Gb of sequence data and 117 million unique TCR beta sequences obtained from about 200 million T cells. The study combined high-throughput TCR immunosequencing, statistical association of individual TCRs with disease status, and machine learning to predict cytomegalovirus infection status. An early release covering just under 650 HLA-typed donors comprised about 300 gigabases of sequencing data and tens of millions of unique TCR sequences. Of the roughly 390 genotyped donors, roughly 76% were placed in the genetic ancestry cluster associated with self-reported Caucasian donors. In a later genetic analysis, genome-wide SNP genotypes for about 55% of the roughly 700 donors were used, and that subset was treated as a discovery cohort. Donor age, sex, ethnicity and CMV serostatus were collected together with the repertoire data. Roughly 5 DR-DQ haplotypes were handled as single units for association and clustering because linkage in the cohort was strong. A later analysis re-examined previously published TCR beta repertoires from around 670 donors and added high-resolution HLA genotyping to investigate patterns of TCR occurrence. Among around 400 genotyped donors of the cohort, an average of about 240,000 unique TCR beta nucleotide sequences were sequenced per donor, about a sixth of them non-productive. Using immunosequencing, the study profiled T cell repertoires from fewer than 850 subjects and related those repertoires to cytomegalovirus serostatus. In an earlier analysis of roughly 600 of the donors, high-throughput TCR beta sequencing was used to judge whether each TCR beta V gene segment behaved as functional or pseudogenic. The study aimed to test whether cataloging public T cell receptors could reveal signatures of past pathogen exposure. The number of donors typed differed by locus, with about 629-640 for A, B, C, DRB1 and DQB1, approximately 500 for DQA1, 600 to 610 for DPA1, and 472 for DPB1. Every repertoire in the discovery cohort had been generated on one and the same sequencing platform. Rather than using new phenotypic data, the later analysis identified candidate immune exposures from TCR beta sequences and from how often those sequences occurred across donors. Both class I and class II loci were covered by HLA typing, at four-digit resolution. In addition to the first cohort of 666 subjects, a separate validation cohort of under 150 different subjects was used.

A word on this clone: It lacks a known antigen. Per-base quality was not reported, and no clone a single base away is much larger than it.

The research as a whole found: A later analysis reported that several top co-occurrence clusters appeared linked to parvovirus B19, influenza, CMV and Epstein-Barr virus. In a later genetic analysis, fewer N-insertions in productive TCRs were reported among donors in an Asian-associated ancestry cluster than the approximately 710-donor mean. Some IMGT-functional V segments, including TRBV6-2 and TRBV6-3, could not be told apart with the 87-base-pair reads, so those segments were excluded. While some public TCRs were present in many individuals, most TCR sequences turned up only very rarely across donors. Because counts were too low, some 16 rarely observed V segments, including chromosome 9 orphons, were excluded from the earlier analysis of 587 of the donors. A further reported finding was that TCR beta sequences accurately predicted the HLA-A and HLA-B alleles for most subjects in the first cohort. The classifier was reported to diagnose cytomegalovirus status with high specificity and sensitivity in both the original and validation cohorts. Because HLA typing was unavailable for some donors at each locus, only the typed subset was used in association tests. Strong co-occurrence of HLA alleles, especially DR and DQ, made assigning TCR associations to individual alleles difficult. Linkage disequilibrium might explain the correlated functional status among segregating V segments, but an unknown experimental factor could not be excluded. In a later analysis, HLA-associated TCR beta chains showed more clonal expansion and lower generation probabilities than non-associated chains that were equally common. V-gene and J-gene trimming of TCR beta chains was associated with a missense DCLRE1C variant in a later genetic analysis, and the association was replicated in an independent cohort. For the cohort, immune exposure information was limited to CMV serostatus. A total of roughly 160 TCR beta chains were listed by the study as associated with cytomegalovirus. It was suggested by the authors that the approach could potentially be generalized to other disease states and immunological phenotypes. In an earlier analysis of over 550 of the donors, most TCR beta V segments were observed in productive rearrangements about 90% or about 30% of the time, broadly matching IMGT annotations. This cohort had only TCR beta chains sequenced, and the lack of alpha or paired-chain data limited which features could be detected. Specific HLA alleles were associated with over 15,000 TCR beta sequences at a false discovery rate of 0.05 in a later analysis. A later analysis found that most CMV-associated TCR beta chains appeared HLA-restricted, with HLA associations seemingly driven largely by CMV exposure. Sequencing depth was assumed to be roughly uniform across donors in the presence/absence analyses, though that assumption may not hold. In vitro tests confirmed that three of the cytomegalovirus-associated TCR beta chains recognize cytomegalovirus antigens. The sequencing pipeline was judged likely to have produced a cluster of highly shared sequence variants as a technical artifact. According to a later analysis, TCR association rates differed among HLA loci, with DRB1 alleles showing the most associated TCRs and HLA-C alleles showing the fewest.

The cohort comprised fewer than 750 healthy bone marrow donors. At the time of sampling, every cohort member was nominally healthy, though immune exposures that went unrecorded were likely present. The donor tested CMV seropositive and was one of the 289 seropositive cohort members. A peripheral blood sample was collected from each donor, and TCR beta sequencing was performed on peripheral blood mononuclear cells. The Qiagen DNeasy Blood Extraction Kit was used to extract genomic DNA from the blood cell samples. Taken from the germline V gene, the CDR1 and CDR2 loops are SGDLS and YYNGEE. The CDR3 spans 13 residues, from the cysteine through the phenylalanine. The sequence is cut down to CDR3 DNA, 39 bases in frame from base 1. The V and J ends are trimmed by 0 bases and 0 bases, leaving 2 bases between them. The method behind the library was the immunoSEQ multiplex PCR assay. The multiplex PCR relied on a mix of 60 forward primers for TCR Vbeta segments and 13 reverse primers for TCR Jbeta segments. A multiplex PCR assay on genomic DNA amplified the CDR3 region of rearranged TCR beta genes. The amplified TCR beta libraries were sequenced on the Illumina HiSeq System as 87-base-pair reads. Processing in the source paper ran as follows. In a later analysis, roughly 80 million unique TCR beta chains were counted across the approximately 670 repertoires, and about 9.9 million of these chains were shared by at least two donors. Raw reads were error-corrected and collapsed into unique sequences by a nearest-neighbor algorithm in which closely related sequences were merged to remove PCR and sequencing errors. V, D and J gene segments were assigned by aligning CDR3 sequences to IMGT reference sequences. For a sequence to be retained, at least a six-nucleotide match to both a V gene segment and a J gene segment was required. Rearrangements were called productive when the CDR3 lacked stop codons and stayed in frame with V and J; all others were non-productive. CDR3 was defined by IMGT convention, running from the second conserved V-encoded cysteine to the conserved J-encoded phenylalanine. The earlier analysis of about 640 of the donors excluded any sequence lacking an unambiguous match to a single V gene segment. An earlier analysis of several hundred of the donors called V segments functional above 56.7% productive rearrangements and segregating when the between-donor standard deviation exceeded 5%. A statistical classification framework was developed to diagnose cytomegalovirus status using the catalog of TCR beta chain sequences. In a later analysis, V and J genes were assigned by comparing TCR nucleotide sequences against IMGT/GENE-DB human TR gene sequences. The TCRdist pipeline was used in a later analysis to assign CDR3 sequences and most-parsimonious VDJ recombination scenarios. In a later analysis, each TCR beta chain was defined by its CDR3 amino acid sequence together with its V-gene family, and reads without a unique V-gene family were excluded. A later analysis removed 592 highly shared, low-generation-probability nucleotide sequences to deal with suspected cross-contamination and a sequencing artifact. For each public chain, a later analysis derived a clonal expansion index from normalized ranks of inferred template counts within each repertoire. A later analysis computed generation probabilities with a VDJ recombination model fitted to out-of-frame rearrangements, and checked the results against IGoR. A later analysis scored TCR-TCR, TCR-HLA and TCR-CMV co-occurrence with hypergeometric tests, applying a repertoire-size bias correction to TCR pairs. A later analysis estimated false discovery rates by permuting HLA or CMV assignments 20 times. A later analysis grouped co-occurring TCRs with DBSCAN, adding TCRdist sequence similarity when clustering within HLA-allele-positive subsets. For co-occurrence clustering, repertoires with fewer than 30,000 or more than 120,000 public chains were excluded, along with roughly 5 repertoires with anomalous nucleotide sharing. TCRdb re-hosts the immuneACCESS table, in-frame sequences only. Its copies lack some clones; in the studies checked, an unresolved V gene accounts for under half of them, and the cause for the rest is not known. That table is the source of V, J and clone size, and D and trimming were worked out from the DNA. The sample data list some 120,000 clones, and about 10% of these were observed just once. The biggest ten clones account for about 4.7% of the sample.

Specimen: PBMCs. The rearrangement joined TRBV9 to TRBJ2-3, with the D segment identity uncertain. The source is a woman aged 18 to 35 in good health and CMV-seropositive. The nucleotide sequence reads TGTGCCAGCAGCGTAGCTAGCACAGATACGCAGTATTTT. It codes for CASSVASTDTQYF.